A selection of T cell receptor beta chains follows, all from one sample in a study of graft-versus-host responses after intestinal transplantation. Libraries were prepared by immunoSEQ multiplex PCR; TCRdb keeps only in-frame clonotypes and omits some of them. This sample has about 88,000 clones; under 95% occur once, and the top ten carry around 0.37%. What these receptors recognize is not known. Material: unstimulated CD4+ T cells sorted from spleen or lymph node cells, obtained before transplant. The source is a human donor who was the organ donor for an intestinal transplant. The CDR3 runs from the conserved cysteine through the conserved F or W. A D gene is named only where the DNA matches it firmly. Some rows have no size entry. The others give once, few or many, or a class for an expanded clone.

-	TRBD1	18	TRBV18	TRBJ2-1	TGTGCCAGCGCGTCCCGGGACAGGGGGCGAAGCCTTTACAATGAGCAGTTCTTC	CASASRDRGRSLYNEQFF
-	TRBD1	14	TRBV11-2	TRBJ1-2	TGTGCCAGCAGCCCTTGGACAGGGCACTATGGCTACACCTTC	CASSPWTGHYGYTF
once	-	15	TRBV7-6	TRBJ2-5	TGTGCCAGCAGCTCCTCCTACGGGAGATGGGAGACCCAGTACTTC	CASSSSYGRWETQYF
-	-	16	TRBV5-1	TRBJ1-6	TGCGCCAGCAGCTTGGTCTTCCATGAGGGTAATTCACCCCTCCACTTT	CASSLVFHEGNSPLHF
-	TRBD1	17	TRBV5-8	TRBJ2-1	TGTGCCAGCAGCTCCCAGATCCGAGGGGGCGGTTTGCATGAGCAGTTCTTC	CASSSQIRGGGLHEQFF
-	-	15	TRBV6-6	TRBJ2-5	TGTGCCAGCAGTTCGTTCCTAGGTGGGCAAGAGACCCAGTACTTC	CASSSFLGGQETQYF
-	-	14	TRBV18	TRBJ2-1	TGTGCCAGCTCACTCTCAACAACGTACAATGAGCAGTTCTTC	CASSLSTTYNEQFF
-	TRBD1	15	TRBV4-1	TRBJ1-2	TGCGCCAGCAGCTTCGGACAGGGAAAGGGGTATGGCTACACCTTC	CASSFGQGKGYGYTF
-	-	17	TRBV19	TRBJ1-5	TGTGCCAGTAGTATGGACAGAACTTTTCAGAGCAATCAGCCCCAGCATTTT	CASSMDRTFQSNQPQHF
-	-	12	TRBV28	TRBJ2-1	TGTGCCAGCAGACCAGATAGCCGTGAGCAGTTCTTC	CASRPDSREQFF
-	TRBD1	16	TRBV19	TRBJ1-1	TGTGCCAGTAGTATAGACGGACAGGGGGTGATCACTGAAGCTTTCTTT	CASSIDGQGVITEAFF
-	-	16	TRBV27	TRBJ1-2	TGTGCCAGCAGTTTATATGTGAGGAGGGAAAGCTATGGCTACACCTTC	CASSLYVRRESYGYTF
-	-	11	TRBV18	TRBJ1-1	TGTGCCAGCTCGCTTGACAGTGAAGCTTTCTTT	CASSLDSEAFF
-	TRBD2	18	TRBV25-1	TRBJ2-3	TGTGCCAGCAGTGATCCTCCCCTTACTAGCGGTAGCACAGATACGCAGTATTTT	CASSDPPLTSGSTDTQYF
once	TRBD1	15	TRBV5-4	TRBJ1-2	TGTGCCAGCAGCCGCACGACAGGGGCTAACTATGGCTACACCTTC	CASSRTTGANYGYTF
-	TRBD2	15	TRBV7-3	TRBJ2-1	TGTGCCAGCAGCTGGACTAGCGGGAGTTACAATGAGCAGTTCTTC	CASSWTSGSYNEQFF
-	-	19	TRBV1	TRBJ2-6	TGCACCAGCAGCCCAGCGAGGGCAAAGCGACGCTCTGGGGCCAACGTCCTGACTTTC	CTSSPARAKRRSGANVLTF
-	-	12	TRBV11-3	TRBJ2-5	TGTGCCAGCAGCTTAGATCTAGAGACCCAGTACTTC	CASSLDLETQYF